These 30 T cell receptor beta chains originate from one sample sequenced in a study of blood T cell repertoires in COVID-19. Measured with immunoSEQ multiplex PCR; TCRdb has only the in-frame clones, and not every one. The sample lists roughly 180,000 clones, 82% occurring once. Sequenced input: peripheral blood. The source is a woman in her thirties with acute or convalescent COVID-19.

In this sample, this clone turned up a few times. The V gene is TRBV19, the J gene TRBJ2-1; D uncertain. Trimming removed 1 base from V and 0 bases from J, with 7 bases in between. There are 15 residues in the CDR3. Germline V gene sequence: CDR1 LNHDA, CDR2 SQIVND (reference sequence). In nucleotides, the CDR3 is TGTGCCAGTAGTATAGGCCAGAACTCCTACAATGAGCAGTTCTTC. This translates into CASSIGQNSYNEQFF.

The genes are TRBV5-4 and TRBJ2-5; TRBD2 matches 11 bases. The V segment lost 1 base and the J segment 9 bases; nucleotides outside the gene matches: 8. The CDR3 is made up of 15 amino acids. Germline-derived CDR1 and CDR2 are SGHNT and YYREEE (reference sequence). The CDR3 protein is CASSLPSGGLSAQYF. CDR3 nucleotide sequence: TGTGCCAGCAGCTTGCCTAGCGGGGGGCTCTCGGCCCAGTACTTC.

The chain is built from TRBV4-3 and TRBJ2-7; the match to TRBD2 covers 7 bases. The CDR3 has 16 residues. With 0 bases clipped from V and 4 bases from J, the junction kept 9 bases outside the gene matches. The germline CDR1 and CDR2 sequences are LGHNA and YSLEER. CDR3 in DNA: TGCGCCAGCAGCCAAGATTTGGGGGAGGGCCGGTACGAGCAGTACTTC. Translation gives CASSQDLGEGRYEQYF.

CDR3 sequence reads: CASSEGDRVQETQYF. The CDR3 DNA sequence: TGTGCCAGCAGTGAAGGGGACAGGGTCCAAGAGACCCAGTACTTC. The chain couples TRBV6-1 to TRBJ2-5; 9 bases align to TRBD1. The germline V gene encodes CDR1 MNHNS and CDR2 SASEGT. Trimming at V came to 1 base and at J to 1 base, leaving 1 base not matched to a gene. The CDR3 is made up of 15 amino acids.

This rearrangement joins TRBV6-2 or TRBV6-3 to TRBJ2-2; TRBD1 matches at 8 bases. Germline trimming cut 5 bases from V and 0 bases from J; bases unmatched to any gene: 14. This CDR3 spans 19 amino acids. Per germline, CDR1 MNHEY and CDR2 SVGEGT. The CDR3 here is CASSGGAGTGITNTGELFF. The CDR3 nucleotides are TGTGCCAGCAGTGGGGGAGCCGGGACAGGAATTACGAACACCGGGGAGCTGTTTTTT.

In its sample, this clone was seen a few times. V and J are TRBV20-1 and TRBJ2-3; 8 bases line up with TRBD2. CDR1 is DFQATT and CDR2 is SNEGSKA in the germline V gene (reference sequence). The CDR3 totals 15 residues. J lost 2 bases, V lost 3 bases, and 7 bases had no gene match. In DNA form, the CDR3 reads TGCAGTGCTAGTTCGGTTAGCGGGGACACAGATACGCAGTATTTT. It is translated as CSASSVSGDTDTQYF.

For the CDR3, the DNA is TGTGCCAGCAGCTTGGGTGTGACAGGGGGAGATACGCAGTATTTT. This encodes CASSLGVTGGDTQYF. The V gene is TRBV5-5, the J gene TRBJ2-3, with 9 bases that match TRBD1. The CDR3 length is 15 residues. Germline V gives CDR1 SGHKS, CDR2 YYEKEE (reference sequence). The trim removed 0 bases at V and 5 bases at J, leaving 4 bases unmatched.

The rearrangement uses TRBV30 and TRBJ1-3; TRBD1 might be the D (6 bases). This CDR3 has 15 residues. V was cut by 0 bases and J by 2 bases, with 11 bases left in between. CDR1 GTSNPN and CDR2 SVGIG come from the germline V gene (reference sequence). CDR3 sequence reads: CAWSVRQGTGNTIYF. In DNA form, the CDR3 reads TGTGCCTGGAGTGTACGGCAGGGGACTGGAAACACCATATATTTT.

The CDR3 loop is CSVGAGGSQETQYF. The CDR3 nucleotides read TGCAGCGTTGGGGCCGGTGGGTCCCAAGAGACCCAGTACTTC. This chain joins TRBV29-1 and TRBJ2-5; D unresolved. The germline V gene has CDR1 SQVTM and CDR2 ANQGSEA. This CDR3 contains 14 residues. The V gene lost 4 bases and the J gene lost 1 base, with 13 bases spanning the gap. Variable domain in full (rest from reference TRBV29-1 and TRBJ2-5): SAVISQKPSRDICQRGTSLTIQCQVDSQVTMMFWYRQQPGQSLTLIATANQGSEATYESGFVIDKFPISRPNLTFSTLTVSNMSPEDSSIYLCSVGAGGSQETQYFGPGTRLLVL.

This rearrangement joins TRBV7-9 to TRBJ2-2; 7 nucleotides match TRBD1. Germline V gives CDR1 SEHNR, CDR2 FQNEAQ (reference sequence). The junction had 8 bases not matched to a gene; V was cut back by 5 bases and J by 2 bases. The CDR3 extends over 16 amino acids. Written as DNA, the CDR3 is TGTGCCAGCAGCCCCCCGGGACAGTTTAACACCGGGGAGCTGTTTTTT. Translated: CASSPPGQFNTGELFF.

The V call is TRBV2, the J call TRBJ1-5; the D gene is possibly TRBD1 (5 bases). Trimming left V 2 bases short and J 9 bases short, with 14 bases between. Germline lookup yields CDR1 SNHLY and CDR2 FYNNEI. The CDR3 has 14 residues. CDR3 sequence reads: CASSERTLGRPQHF. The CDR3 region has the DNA TGTGCCAGCAGTGAACGGACACTCGGGAGGCCCCAGCATTTT.

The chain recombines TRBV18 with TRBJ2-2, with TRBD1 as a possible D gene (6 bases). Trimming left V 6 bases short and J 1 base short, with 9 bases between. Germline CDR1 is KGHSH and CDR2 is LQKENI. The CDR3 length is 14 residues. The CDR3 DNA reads TGTGCCAGCTCCAGGGGCCGGAACACCGGGGAGCTGTTTTTT. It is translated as CASSRGRNTGELFF.

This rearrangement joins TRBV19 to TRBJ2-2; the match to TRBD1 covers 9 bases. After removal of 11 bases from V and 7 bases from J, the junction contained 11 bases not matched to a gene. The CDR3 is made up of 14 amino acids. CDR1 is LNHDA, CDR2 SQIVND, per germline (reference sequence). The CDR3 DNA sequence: TGTGCCTCAGGGCCGGGACAGGGACTCGGGGAGCTGTTTTTT. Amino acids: CASGPGQGLGELFF.

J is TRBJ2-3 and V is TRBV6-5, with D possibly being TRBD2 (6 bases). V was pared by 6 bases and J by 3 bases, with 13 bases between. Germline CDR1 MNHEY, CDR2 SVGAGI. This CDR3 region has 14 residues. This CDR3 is CASRETRLTDTQYF. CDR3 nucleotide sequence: TGTGCCAGCAGGGAGACTAGACTGACAGATACGCAGTATTTT.

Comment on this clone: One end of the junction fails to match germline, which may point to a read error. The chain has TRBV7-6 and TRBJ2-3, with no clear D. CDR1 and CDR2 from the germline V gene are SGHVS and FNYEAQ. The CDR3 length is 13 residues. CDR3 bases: TGTGCCAGCAGCCGACTCCGCACGGATACGCAGTATTTT. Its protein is CASSRLRTDTQYF.

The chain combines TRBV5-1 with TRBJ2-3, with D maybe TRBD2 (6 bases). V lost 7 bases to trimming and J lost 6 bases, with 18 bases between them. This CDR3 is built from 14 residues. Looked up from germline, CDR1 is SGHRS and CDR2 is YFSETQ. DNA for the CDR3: TGCGCCAGCCGACTAGATACTATTTTGGATACGCAGTATTTT. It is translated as CASRLDTILDTQYF.

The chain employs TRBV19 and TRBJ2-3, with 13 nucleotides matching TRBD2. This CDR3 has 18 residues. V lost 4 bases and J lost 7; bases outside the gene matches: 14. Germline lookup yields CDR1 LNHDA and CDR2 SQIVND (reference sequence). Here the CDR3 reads CASSSGLAGVAVRYTQYF. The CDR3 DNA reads TGTGCCAGTAGTAGCGGACTAGCGGGAGTAGCGGTGAGATATACGCAGTATTTT.

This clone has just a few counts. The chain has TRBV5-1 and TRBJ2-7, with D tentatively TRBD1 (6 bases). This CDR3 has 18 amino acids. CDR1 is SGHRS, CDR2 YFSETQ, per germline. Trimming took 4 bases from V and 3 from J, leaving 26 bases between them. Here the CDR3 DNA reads TGCGCCAGCAGCAAAAATCCTATGAACAGGGCCCAGGGCTACGAGCAGTACTTC. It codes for CASSKNPMNRAQGYEQYF.

For the CDR3, the DNA is TGCGCCAGCAGTGAACAGGGCAGGGACTATGGCTACACCTTC. It translates to CASSEQGRDYGYTF. This chain links TRBV10-1 with TRBJ1-2; D perhaps matches TRBD1 (6 bases). The germline V and J ends were trimmed by 3 bases and 3 bases, with 11 bases remaining between them. The CDR3 length is 14 residues. The V gene's germline CDR1 is WNHNN and CDR2 SYGVQD (reference sequence).

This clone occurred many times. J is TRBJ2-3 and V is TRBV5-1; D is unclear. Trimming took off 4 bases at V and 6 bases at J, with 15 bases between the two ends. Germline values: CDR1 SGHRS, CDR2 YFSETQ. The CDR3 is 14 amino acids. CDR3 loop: CASSPAPGADTQYF. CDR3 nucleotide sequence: TGCGCCAGCAGCCCCGCACCCGGTGCGGATACGCAGTATTTT.

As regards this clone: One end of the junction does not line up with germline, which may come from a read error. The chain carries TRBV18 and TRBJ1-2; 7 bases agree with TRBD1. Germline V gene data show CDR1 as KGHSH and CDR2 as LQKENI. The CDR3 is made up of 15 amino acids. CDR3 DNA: TGTGCCAGCTCACCGGAGGGACAGACACTCTATGGGTACACCTTC. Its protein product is CASSPEGQTLYGYTF.

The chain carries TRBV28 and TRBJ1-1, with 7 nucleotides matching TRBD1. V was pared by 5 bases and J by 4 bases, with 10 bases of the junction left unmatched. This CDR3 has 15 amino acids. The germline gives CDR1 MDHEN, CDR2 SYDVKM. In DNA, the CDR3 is TGTGCCAGCAGTCCGCGGACAGGCGTCTTCACTGAAGCTTTCTTT. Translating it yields CASSPRTGVFTEAFF.

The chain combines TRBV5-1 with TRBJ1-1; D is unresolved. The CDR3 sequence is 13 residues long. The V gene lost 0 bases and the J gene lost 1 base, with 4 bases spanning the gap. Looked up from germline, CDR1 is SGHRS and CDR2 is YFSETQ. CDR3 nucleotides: TGCGCCAGCAGCTTGGACAGGAACACTGAAGCTTTCTTT. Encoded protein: CASSLDRNTEAFF.

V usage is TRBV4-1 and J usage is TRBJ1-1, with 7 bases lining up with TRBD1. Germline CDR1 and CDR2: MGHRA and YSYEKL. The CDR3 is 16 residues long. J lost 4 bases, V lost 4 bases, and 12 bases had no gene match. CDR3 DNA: TGCGCCAGCAGCCTCGAAGGACAGGTCCAGGGCACTGAAGCTTTCTTT. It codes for CASSLEGQVQGTEAFF.

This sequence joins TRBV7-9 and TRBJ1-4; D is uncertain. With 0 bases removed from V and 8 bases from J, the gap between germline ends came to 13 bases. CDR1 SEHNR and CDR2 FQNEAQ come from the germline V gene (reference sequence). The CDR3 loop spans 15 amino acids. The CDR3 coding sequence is TGTGCCAGCAGCTTAGCGCTGTCCCCCAGGGAAAAACTGTTTTTT. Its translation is CASSLALSPREKLFF.

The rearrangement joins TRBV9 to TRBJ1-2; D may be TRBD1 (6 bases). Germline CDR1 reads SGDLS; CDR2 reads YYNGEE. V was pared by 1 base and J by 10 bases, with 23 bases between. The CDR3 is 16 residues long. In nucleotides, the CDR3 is TGTGCCAGCAGCGTAAACCCTAGACAGGACCGCGCCGTCTACACCTTC. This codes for CASSVNPRQDRAVYTF.

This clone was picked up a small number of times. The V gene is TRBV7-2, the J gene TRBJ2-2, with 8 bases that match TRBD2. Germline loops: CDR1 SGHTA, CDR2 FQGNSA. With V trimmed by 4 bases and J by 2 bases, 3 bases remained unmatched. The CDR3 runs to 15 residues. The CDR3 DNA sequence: TGTGCCAGCAGCTCCGGGGGGGCCAACACCGGGGAGCTGTTTTTT. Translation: CASSSGGANTGELFF.

The DNA of the CDR3 is TGTGCCAGTAGTATCCGGCCCCCCAGCGGGAGGGGCGAGCAGTACTTC. It yields the protein CASSIRPPSGRGEQYF. V and J are TRBV19 and TRBJ2-7; 10 bases are shared with TRBD2. The germline V gene encodes CDR1 LNHDA and CDR2 SQIVND (reference sequence). The trim removed 3 bases at V and 6 bases at J, leaving 11 bases unmatched. The length of the CDR3 is 16 residues.

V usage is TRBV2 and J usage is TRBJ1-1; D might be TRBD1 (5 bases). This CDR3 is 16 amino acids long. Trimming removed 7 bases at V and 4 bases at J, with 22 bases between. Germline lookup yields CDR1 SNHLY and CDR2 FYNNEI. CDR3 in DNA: TGTGCCAGCACGGTTTCCCTCCCGACAGTTAGCACTGAAGCTTTCTTT. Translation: CASTVSLPTVSTEAFF.

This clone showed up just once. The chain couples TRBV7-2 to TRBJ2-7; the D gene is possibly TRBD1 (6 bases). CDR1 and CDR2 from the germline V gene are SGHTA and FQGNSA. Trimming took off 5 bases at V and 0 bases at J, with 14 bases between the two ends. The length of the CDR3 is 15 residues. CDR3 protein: CASSTDSSRSYEQYF. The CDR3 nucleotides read TGTGCCAGCAGCACGGACAGTTCCCGCTCCTACGAGCAGTACTTC.